Shown below are 10 T cell receptor beta chains from a single sample sequenced in a study of radiation and T cells in renal cell carcinoma (dated by TCRdb to 2018 to 2020). Preparation of the library involved the immunoSEQ multiplex PCR assay. This is the immuneACCESS table as TCRdb keeps it, with only in-frame sequences that have V and J called. A part of the clones is gone; compared with another copy, unresolved V genes explain less than half, and the rest is unexplained. The sample records roughly 130,000 clones, about 81% of which are singletons. The ten largest clones represent 1.5% to 2% of the sample. The sample's time point, from its label and the paper: blood 2 weeks post-SBRT. This specimen's treatment or condition label, per the study, means: 15 Gy SBRT to primary tumor, nephrectomy 4 weeks later. The sequenced sample was blood, obtained from a patient whose treatment included radiotherapy and nephrectomy. The receptors were gathered from a woman aged 60-75 years with renal cell carcinoma.

This clone was seen a single time. This chain connects TRBV10-3 to TRBJ2-1; TRBD1 might be the D (5 bases). Germline V gene lookup returns CDR1 ENHRY and CDR2 SYGVKD. The CDR3 spans 16 residues. Trimming stripped 2 bases from V and 7 bases from J, with 18 bases between. CDR3 sequence reads: CAISEKSMDIANEQFF. The DNA of the CDR3 is TGTGCCATCAGTGAGAAGTCGATGGACATCGCGAATGAGCAGTTCTTC.

This chain links TRBV30 with TRBJ2-3; possibly TRBD1 or TRBD2 for D (5 bases each). The CDR3 consists of 13 residues. Trimming cost V 5 bases and J 1 base, with 10 bases left between them. The germline V gene has CDR1 GTSNPN and CDR2 SVGIG (reference sequence). This CDR3 is CAWLLGGTDTQYF. CDR3 sequence (DNA): TGTGCCTGGCTTCTGGGGGGCACAGATACGCAGTATTTT.

The chain links TRBV19 to TRBJ1-5; 8 positions agree with TRBD1. V shed 9 bases and J 0 bases; nucleotides not matched to a gene: 4. The CDR3 loop spans 14 amino acids. The V gene's germline CDR1 is LNHDA and CDR2 SQIVND (reference sequence). The CDR3, as DNA: TGTGCCAGCCAGGGGGCATATAGCAATCAGCCCCAGCATTTT. It yields the protein CASQGAYSNQPQHF.

The chain links TRBV21-1 to TRBJ1-6; no check of the table's D call, TRBD1, against the DNA was made. TRBV21-1 is shown as a pseudogene. CDR3 length: 15 amino acids. CDR3 DNA sequence: TGTGCCAGCAGCCCCCTTGGACAGGGTGGTTCACCCCTCCACTTT. Residues: CASSPLGQGGSPLHF.

This clone turned up a few times. J is TRBJ1-1 and V is TRBV29-1; no clear D gene. This CDR3 spans 16 amino acids. The V end lost 5 bases, the J end lost 1 base, and 20 bases lay between the germline ends. Germline assignment: CDR1 SQVTM and CDR2 ANQGSEA. In DNA, the CDR3 is TGCAGCGTTCCGGGCCTCCTTCTAAGTGCGAACACTGAAGCTTTCTTT. As protein: CSVPGLLLSANTEAFF.

The chain employs TRBV6-5 and TRBJ1-5; D is perhaps TRBD1 (6 bases). The CDR3 extends over 15 amino acids. The V and J ends lost 6 bases and 2 bases respectively, with 14 bases between them. Looked up from germline, CDR1 is MNHEY and CDR2 is SVGAGI. The DNA of the CDR3 is TGTGCCAGCAGCCGGAACAGGGTCGGCAATCAGCCCCAGCATTTT. Translation: CASSRNRVGNQPQHF.

V gene TRBV11-1 combines with J gene TRBJ1-1; D gene uncertain. The V and J ends lost 1 base and 11 bases respectively, with 11 bases between them. Germline-derived CDR1 and CDR2 are SGHAT and FQDESV (reference sequence). The length of the CDR3 is 12 residues. This CDR3 reads CASSLVAGRAFF. The CDR3 nucleotides read TGTGCCAGCAGCTTAGTCGCAGGACGGGCTTTCTTT.

The sample holds one count of this clone. V is TRBV7-9 and J is TRBJ2-7; the D gene is possibly TRBD2 (6 bases). V lost 1 base and J 5 bases, leaving 12 bases between the germline ends. The germline V gene has CDR1 SEHNR and CDR2 FQNEAQ (reference sequence). The CDR3 has 14 residues. The CDR3 DNA is TGTGCCAGCAGCTTAGGTGGAGGGCTTCACGAGCAGTACTTC. Its translation: CASSLGGGLHEQYF. The complete variable domain, with remaining parts taken from reference TRBV7-9 and TRBJ2-7, reads DTGVSQNPRHKITKRGQNVTFRCDPISEHNRLYWYRQTLGQGPEFLTYFQNEAQLEKSRLLSDRFSAERPKGSFSTLEIQRTEQGDSAMYLCASSLGGGLHEQYFGPGTRLTVT.

V is TRBV5-4 and J is TRBJ1-1; D remains ambiguous. V was cut by 4 bases and J by 7 bases, with 11 bases left in between. This CDR3 spans 12 amino acids. Germline CDR1 and CDR2: SGHNT and YYREEE (reference sequence). The CDR3 is CASSEIKGEAFF. Here the CDR3 DNA reads TGTGCCAGCAGCGAAATCAAGGGTGAAGCTTTCTTT. Combining the CDR3 with reference TRBV5-4 and TRBJ1-1 gives the whole variable domain ETGVTQSPTHLIKTRGQQVTLRCSSQSGHNTVSWYQQALGQGPQFIFQYYREEENGRGNFPPRFSGLQFPNYSSELNVNALELDDSALYLCASSEIKGEAFFGQGTRLTVV.

This chain connects TRBV2 to TRBJ2-1; weak D call: TRBD2 (5 bases). Between the trimmed V and J ends, which lost 1 base and 1 base, there was a span of 8 bases. The CDR3 is 15 amino acids. Germline V lookup: CDR1 SNHLY, CDR2 FYNNEI. DNA for the CDR3: TGTGCCAGCAGTGAAGTAAGGAGGTCCTACAATGAGCAGTTCTTC. Amino acid sequence: CASSEVRRSYNEQFF.